Listed here is a single T cell receptor beta chain. Its antigen is as yet unknown. These data belong to a study of T cell responses to AZD1222 COVID-19 vaccine. General observations from the study: It was only 6 or 7 AZD1222 recipients who were seropositive at baseline.

V trimming: 2 bases; J trimming: 0 bases; junction bases outside the gene matches: 5. The CDR3 contains 16 residues. The germline CDR1 and CDR2 sequences are SGDLS and YYNGEE. The protocol was immunoSEQ multiplex PCR, while the TCRdb copy is restricted to in-frame clones and leaves out a portion. The sample shows about 21,000 clones, approximately 80% of them seen only once. This chain links TRBV9 with TRBJ2-3, with 8 bases fitting TRBD2. The TCR was taken from an adult in good health. Here the sequenced sample was peripheral blood, taken on day 0 of AZD1222 vaccination. The CDR3 region is CASSVLPGGSTDTQYF. The DNA of the CDR3 is TGTGCCAGCAGCGTCCTTCCGGGAGGGAGCACAGATACGCAGTATTTT. Using reference TRBV9 and TRBJ2-3 for the parts outside the CDR3, the full variable domain is DSGVTQTPKHLITATGQRVTLRCSPRSGDLSVYWYQQSLDQGLQFLIQYYNGEERAKGNILERFSAQQFPDLHSELNLSSLELGDSALYFCASSVLPGGSTDTQYFGPGTRLTVL.